Following are 9 T cell receptor beta chains from one sample sequenced in a study of blood T cell repertoires in COVID-19. Assay used: immunoSEQ multiplex PCR; TCRdb lists only in-frame clones, some missing. The table has around 120,000 clones, 70% to 90% seen once. The sequenced sample was peripheral blood. These receptors all stem from a human donor in a cohort sampled during active COVID-19.

The chain couples TRBV5-1 to TRBJ1-3; no firm D call. The CDR3 totals 15 residues. Germline V gives CDR1 SGHRS, CDR2 YFSETQ. Deletions cut 1 base from V and 4 bases from J, with 12 bases between. The CDR3 bases are TGCGCCAGCAGCTTGACGACACTGACGGGAAACACCATATATTTT. It codes for CASSLTTLTGNTIYF.

This chain uses TRBV5-4 with TRBJ2-5, with D possibly matching TRBD2 (6 bases). Germline V gives CDR1 SGHNT, CDR2 YYREEE (reference sequence). The CDR3 covers 15 residues. The germline V and J ends were trimmed by 2 bases and 2 bases, with 13 bases remaining between them. This CDR3 reads CASSFDRGLQETQYF. Here the CDR3 DNA reads TGTGCCAGCAGCTTTGATAGAGGACTACAAGAGACCCAGTACTTC.

The chain joins TRBV28 to TRBJ2-7; 13 bases map to TRBD2. With 5 bases clipped from V and 1 base from J, the junction kept 5 bases outside the gene matches. CDR1 MDHEN and CDR2 SYDVKM come from the germline V gene. The CDR3 totals 16 residues. The DNA for the CDR3 is TGTGCCAGCAGTAAGAGGACTAGCGGGGGATCCTACGAGCAGTACTTC. This codes for CASSKRTSGGSYEQYF.

The rearrangement uses TRBV3-1 (or the pseudogene TRBV3-2) and TRBJ1-3, with TRBD1 as a possible D gene (6 bases). The V gene lost 5 bases and the J gene lost 0 bases, with 14 bases spanning the gap. CDR1 is LGHDT and CDR2 is YNNKEL in the germline V gene (reference sequence). This CDR3 has 16 amino acids. The CDR3 here is CASSSRGVVSGNTIYF. The CDR3 DNA follows: TGTGCCAGCAGCAGCAGGGGTGTTGTCTCTGGAAACACCATATATTTT.

The CDR3 DNA sequence: TGCAGCGCCTGGACTAGTCCAGAGACCCAGTACTTC. Translating gives CSAWTSPETQYF. The V and J genes are TRBV29-1 and TRBJ2-5; 7 positions agree with TRBD2. The CDR3 is made up of 12 amino acids. The germline V gene encodes CDR1 SQVTM and CDR2 ANQGSEA. V dropped 7 bases and J dropped 4; count of bases not matched to a gene: 6.

This clone was seen once. The chain recombines TRBV10-2 with TRBJ2-3; D is unclear. Germline V lookup: CDR1 WSHSY, CDR2 SAAADI. The CDR3 covers 13 residues. The germline V and J ends were trimmed by 3 bases and 4 bases, with 8 bases remaining between them. For the CDR3, the DNA is TGCGCCAGCAGTGAACAGACCCCAGATACGCAGTATTTT. This codes for CASSEQTPDTQYF.

The chain has TRBV9 and TRBJ2-5; perhaps TRBD2 as D (7 bases). The CDR3 contains 15 residues. Trimming pared 2 bases from V and 4 bases from J, leaving 15 bases between. Germline V lookup: CDR1 SGDLS, CDR2 YYNGEE. The CDR3 region is CASSVGGGAVETQYF. The CDR3 DNA reads TGTGCCAGCAGCGTTGGAGGGGGGGCGGTAGAGACCCAGTACTTC.

The CDR3 here is CASSSGQSLQPQHF. The CDR3 bases are TGTGCCAGCAGCTCGGGACAGAGCCTTCAGCCCCAGCATTTT. This chain links TRBV7-2 with TRBJ1-5; 7 bases are shared with TRBD1. This CDR3 is 14 amino acids long. The trim removed 4 bases at V and 6 bases at J, leaving 6 bases unmatched. The germline V gene has CDR1 SGHTA and CDR2 FQGNSA. The variable domain in full, completed from reference TRBV7-2 and TRBJ1-5, reads GAGVSQSPSNKVTEKGKDVELRCDPISGHTALYWYRQSLGQGLEFLIYFQGNSAPDKSGLPSDRFSAERTGGSVSTLTIQRTQQEDSAVYLCASSSGQSLQPQHFGDGTRLSIL.

V gene TRBV18 combines with J gene TRBJ1-5; D is uncertain. Germline CDR1 reads KGHSH; CDR2 reads LQKENI. V lost 2 bases and J 5 bases, leaving 7 bases between the germline ends. The CDR3 is 13 residues long. In DNA form, the CDR3 reads TGTGCCAGCTCACCAGGGCCAGATCAGCCCCAGCATTTT. Protein: CASSPGPDQPQHF.